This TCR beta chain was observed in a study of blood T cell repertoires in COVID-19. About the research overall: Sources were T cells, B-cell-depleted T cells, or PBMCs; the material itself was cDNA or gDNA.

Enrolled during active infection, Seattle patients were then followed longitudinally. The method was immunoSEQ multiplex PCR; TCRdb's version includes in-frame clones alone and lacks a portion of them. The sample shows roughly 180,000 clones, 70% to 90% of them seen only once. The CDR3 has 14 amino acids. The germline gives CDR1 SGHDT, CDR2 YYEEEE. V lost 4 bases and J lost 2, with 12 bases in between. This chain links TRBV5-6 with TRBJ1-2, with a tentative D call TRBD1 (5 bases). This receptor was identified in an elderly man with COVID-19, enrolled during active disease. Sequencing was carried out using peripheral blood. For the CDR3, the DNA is TGTGCCAGCAGCCGCTCGACAGTAAACTATGGCTACACCTTC. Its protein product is CASSRSTVNYGYTF. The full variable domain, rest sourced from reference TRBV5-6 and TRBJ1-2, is DAGVTQSPTHLIKTRGQQVTLRCSPKSGHDTVSWYQQALGQGPQFIFQYYEEEERQRGNFPDRFSGHQFPNYSSELNVNALLLGDSALYLCASSRSTVNYGYTFGSGTRLTVV.